This T cell receptor (beta chain) was sequenced during a study of blood T cell repertoires in COVID-19. Sequenced by immunoSEQ multiplex PCR; TCRdb stores in-frame clones only, minus some. The top ten clones hold 15% to 20% of a sample with some 90,000 clones, around nine tenths of them seen once. The CDR3 is 11 amino acids. Trimming left V 3 bases short and J 6 bases short, with 3 bases between. Per the germline V gene, CDR1 is MDHEN and CDR2 is SYDVKM. This sequence was found in a woman older than 75 with acute or convalescent COVID-19. This chain connects TRBV28 to TRBJ1-5; D remains ambiguous. The material sequenced was peripheral blood. The CDR3: CASSLSQPQHF. The CDR3 DNA is TGTGCCAGCAGTTTGAGTCAGCCCCAGCATTTT.